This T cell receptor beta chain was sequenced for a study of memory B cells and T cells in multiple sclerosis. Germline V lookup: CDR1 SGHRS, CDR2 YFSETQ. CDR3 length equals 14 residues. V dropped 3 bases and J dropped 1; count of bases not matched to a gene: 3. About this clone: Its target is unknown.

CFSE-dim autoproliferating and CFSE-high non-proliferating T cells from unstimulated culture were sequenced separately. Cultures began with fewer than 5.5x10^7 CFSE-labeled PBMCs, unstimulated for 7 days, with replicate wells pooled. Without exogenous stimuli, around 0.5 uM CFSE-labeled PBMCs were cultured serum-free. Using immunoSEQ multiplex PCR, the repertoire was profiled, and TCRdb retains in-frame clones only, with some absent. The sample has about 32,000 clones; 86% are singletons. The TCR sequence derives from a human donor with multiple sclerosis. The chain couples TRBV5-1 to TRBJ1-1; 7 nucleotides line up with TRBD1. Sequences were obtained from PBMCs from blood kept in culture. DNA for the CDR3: TGCGCCAGCAGCTCCAGGACAGGGAACACTGAAGCTTTCTTT. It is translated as CASSSRTGNTEAFF.